The TCR beta chain under discussion was sequenced for a study of preoperative IRX-2 immunotherapy in early breast cancer. Treatment: preoperative locoregional IRX-2 cytokine immunotherapy. Between the trimmed V and J ends, which lost 0 bases and 0 bases, there was a span of 12 bases. The CDR3 has 16 residues. Looked up from germline, CDR1 is SGHRS and CDR2 is YFSETQ. The data were produced by immunoSEQ multiplex PCR, yet TCRdb's version contains in-frame clones alone and is incomplete. The table lists around 39,000 clones, about 94% of them singletons. The receptor comes from a human donor with breast cancer. The sample was tumor tissue, taken after IRX-2 immunotherapy. The chain joins TRBV5-1 to TRBJ1-1; D ambiguous. Written as DNA, the CDR3 is TGCGCCAGCAGCTTGGCCGAAATTTCAGTGAACACTGAAGCTTTCTTT. It is translated as CASSLAEISVNTEAFF.